This TCR beta chain was documented in a study of shared clonotypes between healthy human individuals. The wider study: The composition of the donors was a couple of women and a few men aged 18 to 49.

The healthy adult donors were HIV-negative and reported no recent acute infections or vaccinations. Per the original data handling: Junction-only immunoSEQ data arrived without quality scores, meaning filtering differed. The repertoire was sequenced with immunoSEQ multiplex PCR; TCRdb's copy has only in-frame clones and lacks some. V and J calls and clone size are given by that table; D and trimming were obtained from the DNA. The table records roughly 500,000 clones, around 79% of them present only once. This CDR3 has 18 amino acids. CDR1 is MNHNS and CDR2 is SASEGT in the germline V gene. Losses at the gene ends were 0 bases for V and 7 bases for J; bases not matched to a gene: 7.

Sequencing used PBMCs. The sequence derives from a middle-aged woman in good health. Some clones in this sample may be carry-over from other donors' samples. The chain recombines TRBV6-1 with TRBJ2-1; 15 bases are shared with TRBD2. CDR3 sequence: CASSEALPGTSGRNEQFF. The CDR3, as DNA: TGTGCCAGCAGTGAAGCGCTTCCGGGGACTAGCGGGAGGAATGAGCAGTTCTTC.